These 13 T cell receptor beta chains share one sample of origin, sequenced in a study of shared clonotypes between healthy human individuals. The repertoire was sequenced with immunoSEQ multiplex PCR; TCRdb's copy has only in-frame clones and lacks some. The sample consists of some 2,000,000 clones, nearly 97% of them appearing once. The specimen sequenced was naive CD4+ T cells sorted from blood. Subset reported: CD45RA+ positively selected. These receptor sequences come from a man between 18 and 35 years old in good health.

The J gene is TRBJ2-1, the V gene TRBV7-6; 7 bases match TRBD1. CDR1 is SGHVS and CDR2 is FNYEAQ in the germline V gene. The J segment lost 2 bases and the V segment lost 5 bases, leaving 9 bases of the junction unmatched. The CDR3 runs 16 residues. CDR3 sequence (DNA): TGTGCCAGCAGCCCTGGACAGGCAGCAACCTACAATGAGCAGTTCTTC. It codes for CASSPGQAATYNEQFF.

The chain employs TRBV4-1 and TRBJ2-5; 9 bases are a match to TRBD2. The trim removed 3 bases at V and 3 bases at J, leaving 5 bases unmatched. The germline V gene encodes CDR1 MGHRA and CDR2 YSYEKL. CDR3 length equals 15 residues. The CDR3 spells CASSHLSGGKETQYF. Here the CDR3 DNA reads TGCGCCAGCAGCCACCTTAGCGGGGGTAAAGAGACCCAGTACTTC.

This clone was counted a single time. The chain joins TRBV7-9 to TRBJ2-5; D gene unclear. The CDR3 consists of 14 residues. The ends were cut back, 2 bases at V and 5 bases at J, with 12 bases in the middle. Germline V gene sequence: CDR1 SEHNR, CDR2 FQNEAQ (reference sequence). Here the CDR3 DNA reads TGTGCCAGCAGCTTAACGCCGGCAGTTGAGACCCAGTACTTC. Its protein is CASSLTPAVETQYF.

With regard to this clone: In the same sample, other DNA sequences code for this CDR3. The chain joins TRBV5-1 to TRBJ2-1; 10 bases are a match to TRBD1. J was trimmed by 4 bases and V by 0 bases; bases with no gene match: 4. Per the germline V gene, CDR1 is SGHRS and CDR2 is YFSETQ. The CDR3 is 16 residues long. CDR3 sequence (DNA): TGCGCCAGCAGCTTGGGGCCGGGACAGGGGTACAATGAGCAGTTCTTC. Translation gives CASSLGPGQGYNEQFF.

The chain carries TRBV30 and TRBJ1-4; no firm D call. Per the germline V gene, CDR1 is GTSNPN and CDR2 is SVGIG (reference sequence). Deletions cut 7 bases from V and 4 bases from J, with 13 bases between. CDR3 length: 13 residues. The CDR3 protein is CASWRGGNEKLFF. The CDR3 nucleotides are TGTGCCTCCTGGAGAGGAGGTAATGAAAAACTGTTTTTT.

V and J are TRBV7-6 and TRBJ1-6; D gene ambiguous. This CDR3 spans 13 amino acids. The germline gives CDR1 SGHVS, CDR2 FNYEAQ. Trimming removed 5 bases from V and 9 bases from J, with 11 bases in between. CDR3 DNA sequence: TGTGCCAGCAGCCGTAACATCGCTTCACCCCTCCACTTT. Its protein product is CASSRNIASPLHF. Full variable domain (outside the CDR3, taken from reference TRBV7-6 and TRBJ1-6): GAGVSQSPRYKVTKRGQDVALRCDPISGHVSLYWYRQALGQGPEFLTYFNYEAQQDKSGLPNDRFSAERPEGSISTLTIQRTEQRDSAMYRCASSRNIASPLHFGNGTRLTVT.

The rearrangement uses TRBV19 and TRBJ1-2; D is undetermined. V dropped 3 bases and J dropped 5 bases, with 7 bases sitting between them. This CDR3 comprises 12 residues. CDR1 is LNHDA and CDR2 is SQIVND in the germline V gene (reference sequence). The CDR3 protein is CASSIYGYGYTF. CDR3 in DNA: TGTGCCAGTAGTATCTACGGATATGGCTACACCTTC.

The chain carries TRBV11-2 and TRBJ2-7; D is possibly TRBD1 (6 bases). CDR1 is SGHAT and CDR2 is FQNNGV in the germline V gene. This CDR3 is 17 amino acids long. V was clipped by 1 base and J by 0 bases, with 16 bases between them. This CDR3 is CASSLGRGRQSSYEQYF. In nucleotides, the CDR3 is TGTGCCAGCAGCTTAGGCAGGGGCCGCCAGAGCTCCTACGAGCAGTACTTC.

The count of this clone is one. The V call is TRBV10-3, the J call TRBJ2-3; 8 bases map to TRBD2. V lost 2 bases, J lost 0 bases, and 7 bases stayed unmatched. The CDR3 totals 17 residues. The V gene's germline CDR1 is ENHRY and CDR2 SYGVKD. CDR3 sequence: CAISEPPGGRSTDTQYF. The CDR3 DNA is TGTGCCATCAGTGAGCCCCCAGGCGGGAGGAGCACAGATACGCAGTATTTT.

The chain employs TRBV6-1 and TRBJ2-7; TRBD1 agrees at 7 bases. The CDR3 is made up of 17 amino acids. CDR1 MNHNS and CDR2 SASEGT come from the germline V gene. Trimming at V came to 0 bases and at J to 2 bases, leaving 10 bases not matched to a gene. This CDR3 reads CASSEASRTGAPYEQYF. The CDR3 DNA is TGTGCCAGCAGTGAAGCTAGTAGGACAGGAGCCCCCTACGAGCAGTACTTC.

This clone was detected once. This chain connects TRBV10-3 to TRBJ2-2, with TRBD2 identical over 12 bases. There are 18 residues in the CDR3. V was pared by 3 bases and J by 5 bases, with 10 bases of the junction left unmatched. Germline CDR1 ENHRY, CDR2 SYGVKD. CDR3 DNA: TGTGCCATCAGTGAAGACCCGATCCTAGCGGGGGGGACCGGGGAGCTGTTTTTT. Protein sequence: CAISEDPILAGGTGELFF.

In regard to this clone: This specimen includes other DNA sequences encoding the same CDR3. The chain carries TRBV20-1 and TRBJ2-5; no clear D gene. The CDR3 has 10 amino acids. Trimming cost V 6 bases and J 2 bases, with 4 bases left between them. Germline-derived CDR1 and CDR2 are DFQATT and SNEGSKA (reference sequence). Written as DNA, the CDR3 is TGCAGTGCCCATCAAGAGACCCAGTACTTC. Its translation: CSAHQETQYF.

This sequence joins TRBV6-1 and TRBJ1-6, with D possibly matching TRBD1 (5 bases). With 0 bases removed from V and 0 bases from J, the gap between germline ends came to 9 bases. The germline V gene has CDR1 MNHNS and CDR2 SASEGT. The CDR3 is 17 residues long. CDR3 sequence (DNA): TGTGCCAGCAGTGAAGCAGGGGCAAGCTCCTATAATTCACCCCTCCACTTT. This translates into CASSEAGASSYNSPLHF.